The T cell receptor (beta chain) described here comes from a study of blood T cell repertoires in COVID-19. Study-wide background: Specimens from acute and convalescent COVID-19 originated in the United States, Italy and Spain. PBMCs, B-cell-depleted T cells, or T cells provided the cDNA or gDNA that made up the material.

The authors' processing: Amplified reference gene primers provided the basis for estimating nucleated cell counts. Clones were read by immunoSEQ multiplex PCR, and TCRdb kept only the in-frame ones, dropping some. Clone size and the V and J calls come from that table; the DNA yielded D and trimming. Here the sample spans about 49,000 clones, 90% being singletons. V lost 4 bases to trimming and J lost 2 bases, with 8 bases between them. The CDR3 sequence is 13 residues long. Looked up from germline, CDR1 is MDHEN and CDR2 is SYDVKM. This clone has a single count. Input material: peripheral blood. The chain couples TRBV28 to TRBJ2-5; D is possibly TRBD2 (6 bases). The sequence was obtained from a human donor in a cohort sampled during active COVID-19. In nucleotides, the CDR3 is TGTGCCAGCAGTTCAAGCGGGCAAGAGACCCAGTACTTC. Its protein is CASSSSGQETQYF. Filled out from reference TRBV28 and TRBJ2-5, the complete variable domain reads DVKVTQSSRYLVKRTGEKVFLECVQDMDHENMFWYRQDPGLGLRLIYFSYDVKMKEKGDIPEGYSVSREKKERFSLILESASTNQTSMYLCASSSSGQETQYFGPGTRLLVL.